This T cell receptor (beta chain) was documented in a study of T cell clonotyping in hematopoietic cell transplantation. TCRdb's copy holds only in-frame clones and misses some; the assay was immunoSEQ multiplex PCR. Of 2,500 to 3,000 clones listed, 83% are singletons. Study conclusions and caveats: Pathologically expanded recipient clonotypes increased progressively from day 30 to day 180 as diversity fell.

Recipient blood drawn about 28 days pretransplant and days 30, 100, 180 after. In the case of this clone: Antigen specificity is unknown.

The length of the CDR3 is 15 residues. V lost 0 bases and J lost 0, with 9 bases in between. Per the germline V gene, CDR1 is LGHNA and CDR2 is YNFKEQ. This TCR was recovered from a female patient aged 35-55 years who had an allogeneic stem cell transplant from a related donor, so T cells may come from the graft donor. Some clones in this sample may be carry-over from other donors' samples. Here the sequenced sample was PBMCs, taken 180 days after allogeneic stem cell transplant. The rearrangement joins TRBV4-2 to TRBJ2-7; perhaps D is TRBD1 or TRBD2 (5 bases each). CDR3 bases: TGTGCCAGCAGCCAAGAGGCAGGGAGCTCCTACGAGCAGTACTTC. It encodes CASSQEAGSSYEQYF.